The 15 T cell receptor beta chains below were found in one sample sequenced in a study of post-analysis software for immune sequencing data. Study outcomes and limitations: In patients, about 5 TRBV segments were more frequent than in controls, with TRBV5-6, TRBV5-1 and TRBV20-1 among them.

Their antigens remain unidentified. Unique molecular identifiers had been added to the TCR beta cDNA libraries. MiXCR was run by TCRdb on the PCR reads, yielding one entry per CDR3 protein. The table shows 600,000 to 750,000 distinct CDR3 sequences, with roughly three fifths occurring only once. The source material was blood. The origin of the receptors is a girl aged 2-10 years with multiple sclerosis.

This clonotype was detected once. The rearrangement joins TRBV6-1 to TRBJ2-1, with D possibly TRBD2 on 6 matching bases. Trimming removed 11 bases from V and 9 bases from J, with 26 bases in between. The CDR3 contains 15 residues. Germline lookup yields CDR1 MNHNS and CDR2 SASEGT. The CDR3: CAGGNRDSWRTEQFF. The DNA for the CDR3 is TGTGCCGGGGGGAACCGGGACTCATGGAGGACTGAGCAGTTCTTC.

The chain joins TRBV4-1 to TRBJ2-4, with 7 bases aligning to TRBD2. With 0 bases clipped from V and 0 bases from J, the junction kept 8 bases outside the gene matches. The germline CDR1 and CDR2 sequences are MGHRA and YSYEKL. The CDR3 loop spans 18 amino acids. CDR3 nucleotide sequence: TGCGCCAGCAGCCAAGAGGTGGGGGGGGTATTAGCCAAAAACATTCAGTACTTC. This codes for CASSQEVGGVLAKNIQYF.

This clonotype came up a few times. This rearrangement joins TRBV3-1 to TRBJ1-5, with D possibly TRBD1 on 6 matching bases. Germline values: CDR1 LGHDT, CDR2 YNNKEL (reference sequence). The CDR3 length is 15 residues. The ends were cut back, 3 bases at V and 5 bases at J, with 14 bases in the middle. CDR3 residues: CASSHTTGPDQPQHF. The CDR3 bases are TGTGCCAGCAGCCATACAACAGGGCCCGATCAGCCCCAGCATTTT.

This clonotype was picked up a small number of times. V is TRBV6-2 or TRBV6-3 and J is TRBJ2-1; D might be TRBD2 (5 bases). Trimming left V 5 bases short and J 8 bases short, with 19 bases between. The CDR3 is made up of 15 amino acids. Germline V gives CDR1 MNHEY, CDR2 SVGEGT. CDR3 residues: CASSTVLLVTDEQFF. The CDR3 DNA reads as TGTGCCAGCAGTACGGTCCTACTAGTGACTGATGAGCAGTTCTTC.

The V and J genes are TRBV2 and TRBJ2-1; TRBD1 agrees at 11 bases. CDR3 length: 14 residues. J lost 8 bases, V lost 4 bases, and 4 bases had no gene match. Germline assignment: CDR1 SNHLY and CDR2 FYNNEI. CDR3 in amino acids: CASSVQDRGHEQFF. CDR3 sequence (DNA): TGTGCCAGCAGTGTTCAGGACAGGGGGCATGAGCAGTTCTTC. Supplemented by reference TRBV2 and TRBJ2-1, the full variable domain reads EPEVTQTPSHQVTQMGQEVILRCVPISNHLYFYWYRQILGQKVEFLVSFYNNEISEKSEIFDDQFSVERPDGSNFTLKIRSTKLEDSAMYFCASSVQDRGHEQFFGPGTRLTVL.

The CDR3 sequence: CASRSGQYRETQYF. The CDR3 coding sequence is TGTGCCAGCAGGTCCGGACAGTACCGAGAGACCCAGTACTTC. The chain uses TRBV7-9 and TRBJ2-7; a weak D match, TRBD1 (6 bases). The J call may not be correct, given that the DNA end is closer to TRBJ2-5. Germline loops: CDR1 SEHNR, CDR2 FQNEAQ (reference sequence). This CDR3 comprises 14 residues.

The chain has TRBV7-2 and TRBJ2-5; D is undetermined. Germline values: CDR1 SGHTA, CDR2 FQGNSA. The CDR3 has 15 residues. V dropped 5 bases and J dropped 5 bases, with 18 bases sitting between them. The CDR3 nucleotides read TGTGCCAGCAGCCGGTATTTGGGCTTCGAGGAGACCCAGTACTTC. The encoded protein is CASSRYLGFEETQYF.

This chain links TRBV11-3 with TRBJ2-5, with D maybe TRBD1 (5 bases). Germline CDR1 and CDR2: SGHNT and YENEEA. The CDR3 consists of 15 residues. V lost 6 bases and J lost 2, with 16 bases in between. In DNA form, the CDR3 reads TGTGCCAGCAGTTCACCAGGGCAGCCACAAGAGACCCAGTACTTC. Translating it yields CASSSPGQPQETQYF.

The chain recombines TRBV6-6 with TRBJ2-5; weak D call: TRBD2 (6 bases). Germline-derived CDR1 and CDR2 are MNHNY and SVGAGI (reference sequence). V was cut by 0 bases and J by 2 bases, with 13 bases left in between. CDR3 length equals 16 residues. In DNA, the CDR3 is TGTGCCAGCAGTTACTCGTGGGGGGAGGCACAAGAGACCCAGTACTTC. Its translation is CASSYSWGEAQETQYF.

The chain recombines TRBV6-6 with TRBJ2-1; D not certain. Germline lookup yields CDR1 MNHNY and CDR2 SVGAGI (reference sequence). This CDR3 contains 14 residues. Trimming cost V 8 bases and J 0 bases, with 11 bases left between them. This CDR3 is CASHTQSSYNEQFF. The CDR3 DNA sequence: TGTGCCAGCCACACACAGAGCTCCTACAATGAGCAGTTCTTC.

The DNA for the CDR3 is TGTGCCAGCAGCTCCATATACTACAGGATCCGCTACAATGAGCAGTTCTTC. Translated: CASSSIYYRIRYNEQFF. This chain joins TRBV7-9 and TRBJ2-1, with a possible D match to TRBD1 (5 bases). This CDR3 has 17 amino acids. Germline loops: CDR1 SEHNR, CDR2 FQNEAQ (reference sequence). Trimming removed 4 bases at V and 3 bases at J, with 19 bases between.

The chain recombines TRBV7-2 with TRBJ2-3; a possible D gene is TRBD1 (5 bases). The V gene's germline CDR1 is SGHTA and CDR2 FQGNSA. This CDR3 region has 15 residues. V lost 7 bases and J lost 0, with 14 bases in between. CDR3 in DNA: TGTGCCAGCACCAAAATGACAGCTAGCACAGATACGCAGTATTTT. It is translated as CASTKMTASTDTQYF.

The V and J genes are TRBV7-9 and TRBJ2-7; D might be TRBD1 (6 bases). Trimming pared 8 bases from V and 1 base from J, leaving 15 bases between. Germline V gene sequence: CDR1 SEHNR, CDR2 FQNEAQ (reference sequence). This CDR3 is built from 14 residues. The CDR3 sequence: CASDQGQLSYEQYF. The CDR3 nucleotides are TGTGCCAGCGATCAAGGACAGCTTTCCTACGAGCAGTACTTC. The variable domain in full, with the rest retrieved from reference TRBV7-9 and TRBJ2-7, is DTGVSQNPRHKITKRGQNVTFRCDPISEHNRLYWYRQTLGQGPEFLTYFQNEAQLEKSRLLSDRFSAERPKGSFSTLEIQRTEQGDSAMYLCASDQGQLSYEQYFGPGTRLTVT.

The chain recombines TRBV20-1 with TRBJ2-7; D not resolved. The CDR3 contains 12 residues. The germline V gene has CDR1 DFQATT and CDR2 SNEGSKA (reference sequence). V was trimmed by 5 bases and J by 0 bases, leaving 8 bases between them. This CDR3 reads CSAPMGSYEQYF. DNA for the CDR3: TGCAGTGCTCCGATGGGCTCCTACGAGCAGTACTTC.

V usage is TRBV7-9 and J usage is TRBJ2-2; a possible D gene is TRBD2 (6 bases). V lost 5 bases, J lost 1 base, and 14 bases lay in between. This CDR3 spans 16 amino acids. Germline V gene sequence: CDR1 SEHNR, CDR2 FQNEAQ (reference sequence). The CDR3 loop is CASSPSKAGNTGELFF. The CDR3, as DNA: TGTGCCAGCAGCCCGAGCAAAGCGGGGAACACCGGGGAGCTGTTTTTT.